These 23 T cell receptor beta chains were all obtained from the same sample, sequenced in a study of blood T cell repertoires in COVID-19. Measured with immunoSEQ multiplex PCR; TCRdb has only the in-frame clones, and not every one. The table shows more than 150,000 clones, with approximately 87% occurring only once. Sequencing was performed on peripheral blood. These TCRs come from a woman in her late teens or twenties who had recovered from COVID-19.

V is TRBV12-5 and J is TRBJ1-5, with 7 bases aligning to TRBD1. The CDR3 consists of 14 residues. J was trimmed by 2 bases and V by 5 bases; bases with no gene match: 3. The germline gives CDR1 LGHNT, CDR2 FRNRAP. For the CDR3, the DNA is TGTGCTAGTGGTCCTGACAGGGGCAATCAGCCCCAGCATTTT. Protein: CASGPDRGNQPQHF.

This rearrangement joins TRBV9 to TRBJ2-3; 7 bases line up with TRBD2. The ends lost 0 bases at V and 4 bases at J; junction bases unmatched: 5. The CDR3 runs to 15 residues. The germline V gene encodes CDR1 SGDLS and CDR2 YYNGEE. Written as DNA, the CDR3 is TGTGCCAGCAGCGTAGGAGCGGGGTCACCAGATACGCAGTATTTT. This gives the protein CASSVGAGSPDTQYF.

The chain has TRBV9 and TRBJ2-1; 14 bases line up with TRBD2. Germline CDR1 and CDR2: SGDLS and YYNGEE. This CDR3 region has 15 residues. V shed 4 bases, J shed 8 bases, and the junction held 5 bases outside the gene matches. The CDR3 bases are TGTGCCAGCAGCTTGGGACTAGCGGGAGCAGATGAGCAGTTCTTC. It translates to CASSLGLAGADEQFF. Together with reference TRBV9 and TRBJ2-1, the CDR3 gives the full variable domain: DSGVTQTPKHLITATGQRVTLRCSPRSGDLSVYWYQQSLDQGLQFLIQYYNGEERAKGNILERFSAQQFPDLHSELNLSSLELGDSALYFCASSLGLAGADEQFFGPGTRLTVL.

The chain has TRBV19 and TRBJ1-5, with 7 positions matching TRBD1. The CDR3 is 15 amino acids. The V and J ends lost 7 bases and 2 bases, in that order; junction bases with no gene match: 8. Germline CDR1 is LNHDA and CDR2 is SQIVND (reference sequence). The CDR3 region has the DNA TGTGCCAGTATACCCGGGACAGCGGGCAATCAGCCCCAGCATTTT. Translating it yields CASIPGTAGNQPQHF.

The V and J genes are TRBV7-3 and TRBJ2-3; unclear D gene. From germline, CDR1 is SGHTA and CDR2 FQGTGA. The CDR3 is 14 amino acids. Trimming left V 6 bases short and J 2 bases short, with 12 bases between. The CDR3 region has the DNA TGTGCCAGCAGTTGGGCACCGAACACAGATACGCAGTATTTT. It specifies CASSWAPNTDTQYF.

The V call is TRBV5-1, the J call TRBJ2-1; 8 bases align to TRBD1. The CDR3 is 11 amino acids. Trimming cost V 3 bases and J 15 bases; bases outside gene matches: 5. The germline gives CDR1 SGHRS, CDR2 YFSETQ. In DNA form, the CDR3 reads TGCGCCAGCAGCTCAGGACAGGGTCCGTTCTTC. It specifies CASSSGQGPFF.

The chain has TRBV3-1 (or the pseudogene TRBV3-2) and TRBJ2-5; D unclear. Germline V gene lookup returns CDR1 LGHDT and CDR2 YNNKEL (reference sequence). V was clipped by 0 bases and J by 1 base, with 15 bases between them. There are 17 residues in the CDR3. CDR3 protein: CASSQESRQRFQETQYF. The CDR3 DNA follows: TGTGCCAGCAGCCAAGAGTCGAGGCAGAGGTTCCAAGAGACCCAGTACTTC.

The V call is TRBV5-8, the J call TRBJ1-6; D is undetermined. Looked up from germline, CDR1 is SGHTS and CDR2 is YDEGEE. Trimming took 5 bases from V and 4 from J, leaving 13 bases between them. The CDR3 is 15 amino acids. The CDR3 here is CASRVRGSYNSPLHF. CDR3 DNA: TGTGCCAGCAGGGTGCGGGGATCATATAATTCACCCCTCCACTTT. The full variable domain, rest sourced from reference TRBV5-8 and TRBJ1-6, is EAGVTQSPTHLIKTRGQQATLRCSPISGHTSVYWYQQALGLGLQFLLWYDEGEERNRGNFPPRFSGRQFPNYSSELNVNALELEDSALYLCASRVRGSYNSPLHFGNGTRLTVT.

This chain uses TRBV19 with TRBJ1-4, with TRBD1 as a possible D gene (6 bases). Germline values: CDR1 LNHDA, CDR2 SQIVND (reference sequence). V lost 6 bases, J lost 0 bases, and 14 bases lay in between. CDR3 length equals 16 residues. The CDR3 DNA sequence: TGTGCCAGTAGCGCCCCGGACAGTACAACTAATGAAAAACTGTTTTTT. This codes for CASSAPDSTTNEKLFF.

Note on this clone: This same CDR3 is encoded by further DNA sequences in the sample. The CDR3 DNA sequence: TGTGCCAGCAGCCCAGGTGGCGGGAATCAGCCCCAGCATTTT. Its protein is CASSPGGGNQPQHF. The chain combines TRBV7-9 with TRBJ1-5; no clear D. The CDR3 contains 14 residues. Germline V gene lookup returns CDR1 SEHNR and CDR2 FQNEAQ (reference sequence). Trimming left V 5 bases short and J 4 bases short, with 12 bases between.

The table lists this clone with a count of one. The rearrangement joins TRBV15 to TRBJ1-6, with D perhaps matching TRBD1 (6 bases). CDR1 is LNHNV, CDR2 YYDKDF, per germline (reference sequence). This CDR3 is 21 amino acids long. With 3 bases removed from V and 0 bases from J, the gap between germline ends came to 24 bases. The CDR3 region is CATSSPGTSENWRSYNSPLHF. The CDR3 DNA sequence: TGTGCCACCAGCAGTCCGGGGACATCCGAAAATTGGCGCTCCTATAATTCACCCCTCCACTTT.

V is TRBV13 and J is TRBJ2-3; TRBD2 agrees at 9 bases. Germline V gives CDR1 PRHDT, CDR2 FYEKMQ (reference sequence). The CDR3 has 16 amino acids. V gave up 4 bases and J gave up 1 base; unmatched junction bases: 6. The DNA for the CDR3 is TGTGCCAGCAGCTCTATAGCGGGGGCACGCACAGATACGCAGTATTTT. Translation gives CASSSIAGARTDTQYF. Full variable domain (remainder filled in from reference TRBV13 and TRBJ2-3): AAGVIQSPRHLIKEKRETATLKCYPIPRHDTVYWYQQGPGQDPQFLISFYEKMQSDKGSIPDRFSAQQFSDYHSELNMSSLELGDSALYFCASSSIAGARTDTQYFGPGTRLTVL.

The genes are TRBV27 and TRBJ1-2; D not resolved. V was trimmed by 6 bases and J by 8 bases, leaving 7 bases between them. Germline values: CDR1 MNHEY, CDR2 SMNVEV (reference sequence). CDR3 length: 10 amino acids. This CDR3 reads CASRTRGYTF. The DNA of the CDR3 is TGTGCCAGCAGGACAAGGGGCTACACCTTC.

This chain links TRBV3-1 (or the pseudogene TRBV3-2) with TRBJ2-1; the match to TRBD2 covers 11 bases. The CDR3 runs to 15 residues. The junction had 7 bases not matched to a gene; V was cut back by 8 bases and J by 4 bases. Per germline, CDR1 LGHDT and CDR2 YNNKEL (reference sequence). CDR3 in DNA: TGTGCCAGCGGAGTAGGGACTAGCGGTTACAATGAGCAGTTCTTC. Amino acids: CASGVGTSGYNEQFF.

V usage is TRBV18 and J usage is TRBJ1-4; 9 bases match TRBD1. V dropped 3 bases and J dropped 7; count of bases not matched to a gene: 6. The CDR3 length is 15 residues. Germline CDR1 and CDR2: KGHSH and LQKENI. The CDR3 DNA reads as TGTGCCAGCTCACCCGACGGGACAGGGACTGAAAAACTGTTTTTT. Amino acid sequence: CASSPDGTGTEKLFF.

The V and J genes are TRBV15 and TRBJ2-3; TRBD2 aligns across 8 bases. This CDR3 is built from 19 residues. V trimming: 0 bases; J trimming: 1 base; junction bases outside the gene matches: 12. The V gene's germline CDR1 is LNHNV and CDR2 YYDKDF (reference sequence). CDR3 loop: CATSREYLVGTRGTDTQYF. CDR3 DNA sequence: TGTGCCACCAGCAGAGAGTATCTTGTGGGGACTAGAGGCACAGATACGCAGTATTTT.

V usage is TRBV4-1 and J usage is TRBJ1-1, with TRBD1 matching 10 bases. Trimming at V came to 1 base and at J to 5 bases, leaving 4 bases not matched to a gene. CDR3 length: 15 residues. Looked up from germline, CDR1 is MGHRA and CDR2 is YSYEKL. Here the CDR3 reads CASSQVGTGETEAFF. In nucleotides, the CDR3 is TGCGCCAGCAGCCAAGTTGGGACAGGGGAAACTGAAGCTTTCTTT.

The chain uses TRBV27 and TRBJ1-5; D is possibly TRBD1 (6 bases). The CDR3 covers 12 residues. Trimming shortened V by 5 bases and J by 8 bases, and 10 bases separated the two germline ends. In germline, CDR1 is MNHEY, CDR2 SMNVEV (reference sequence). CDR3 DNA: TGTGCCAGCAGTCCCGCAGGGGAGCCCCAGCATTTT. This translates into CASSPAGEPQHF.

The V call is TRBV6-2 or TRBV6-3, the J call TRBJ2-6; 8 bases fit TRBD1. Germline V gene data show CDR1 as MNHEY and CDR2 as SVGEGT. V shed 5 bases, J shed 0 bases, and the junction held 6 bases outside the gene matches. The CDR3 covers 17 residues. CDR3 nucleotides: TGTGCCAGCAGTACAGGGGGAAGGGCCTCTGGGGCCAACGTCCTGACTTTC. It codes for CASSTGGRASGANVLTF.

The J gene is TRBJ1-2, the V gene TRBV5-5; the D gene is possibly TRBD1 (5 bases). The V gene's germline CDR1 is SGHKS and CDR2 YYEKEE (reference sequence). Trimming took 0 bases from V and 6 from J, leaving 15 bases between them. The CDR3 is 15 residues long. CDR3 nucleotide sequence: TGTGCCAGCAGCTTGGTACGACAGCGGGTTGATGGCTACACCTTC. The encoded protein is CASSLVRQRVDGYTF.

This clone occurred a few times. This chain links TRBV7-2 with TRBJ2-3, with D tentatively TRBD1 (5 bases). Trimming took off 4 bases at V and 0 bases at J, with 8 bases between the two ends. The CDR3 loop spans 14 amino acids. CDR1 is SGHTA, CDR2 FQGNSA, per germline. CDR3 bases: TGTGCCAGCAGCTCCAGGGTTAGCACAGATACGCAGTATTTT. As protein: CASSSRVSTDTQYF. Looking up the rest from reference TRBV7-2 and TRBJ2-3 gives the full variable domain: GAGVSQSPSNKVTEKGKDVELRCDPISGHTALYWYRQSLGQGLEFLIYFQGNSAPDKSGLPSDRFSAERTGGSVSTLTIQRTQQEDSAVYLCASSSRVSTDTQYFGPGTRLTVL.

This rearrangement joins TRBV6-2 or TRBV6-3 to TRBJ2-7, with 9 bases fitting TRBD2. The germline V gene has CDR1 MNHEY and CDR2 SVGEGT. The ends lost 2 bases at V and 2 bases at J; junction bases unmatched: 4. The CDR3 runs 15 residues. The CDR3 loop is CASSYSLAGTYEQYV. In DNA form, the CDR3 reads TGTGCCAGCAGTTACAGCCTAGCGGGAACCTACGAGCAGTACGTC.

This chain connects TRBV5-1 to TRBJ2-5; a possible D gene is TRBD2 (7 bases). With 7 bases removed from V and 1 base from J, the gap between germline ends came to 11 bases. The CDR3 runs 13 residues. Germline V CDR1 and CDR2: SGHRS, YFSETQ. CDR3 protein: CASGRGGQETQYF. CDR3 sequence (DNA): TGCGCCAGCGGTAGGGGGGGCCAAGAGACCCAGTACTTC.